A selection of T cell receptor beta chains follows, all from one sample in a study of T cell responses to AZD1222 COVID-19 vaccine. The table came from immunoSEQ multiplex PCR; TCRdb's copy has only in-frame clones and leaves some out. The sample consists of 85,000 to 100,000 clones, approximately 91% of them appearing once. Sample: peripheral blood, taken on day 0 of AZD1222 vaccination. These receptors were taken from an adult in good health. CDR3s include the opening cysteine and the closing phenylalanine or tryptophan. The D gene is left open where the match is weak. Where a row states a size, it is once, few, many or the class of an expanded clone; other rows omit it.

TRBJ2-7 - TRBV2 - TGTGCCAGCAGAGAGTTGATTGGGCTTGGGCAGTACTTC CASRELIGLGQYF
TRBJ2-5 - TRBV6-5 - TGTGCCAGCAGTATCACGATACAAGAGACCCAGTACTTC CASSITIQETQYF
TRBJ2-3 - TRBV9 - TGTGCCAGCAGCGAGGGGACCTACCCTAGCACAGATACGCAGTATTTT CASSEGTYPSTDTQYF
TRBJ2-7 - TRBV6-6 - TGTGCCAGCCGCCCCAATTCCTGGACCGTCCACGAGCAGTACTTC CASRPNSWTVHEQYF
TRBJ2-1 once TRBV14 TRBD2 TGTGCCAGCAGCCAAAGGACTAGCGGGGGTAACTACAATGAGCAGTTCTTC CASSQRTSGGNYNEQFF
TRBJ1-5 - TRBV27 - TGTGCCAGCAGTTTCATCTTCGGGGGGGGGAATCAGCCCCAGCATTTT CASSFIFGGGNQPQHF
TRBJ1-2 - TRBV7-2 - TGTGCCAGCAGCTTAGGGGGACGCGGGGTTGTGGCCTATGGCTACACCTTC CASSLGGRGVVAYGYTF
TRBJ1-2 - TRBV7-9 - TGTGCCAGCCGACGGGACGACCTGGGAAATGGCTACACCTTC CASRRDDLGNGYTF
TRBJ1-1 - TRBV13 - TGTGCCAGCAGCTTATTAGAGAACACTGAAGCTTTCTTT CASSLLENTEAFF
TRBJ2-7 - TRBV6-2/TRBV6-3 - TGTGCCAGCAGTTACCTCTCGGGGCGGGGGCCCTACGAGCAGTACTTC CASSYLSGRGPYEQYF
TRBJ1-2 once TRBV2 TRBD1 TGTGCCAGCAGTGCCAAACAGGGGAACTATGGCTACACCTTC CASSAKQGNYGYTF
TRBJ1-2 - TRBV6-5 - TGTGCCAGCAGTCCAGGACATCTGGCTAACTATGGCTACACCTTC CASSPGHLANYGYTF
TRBJ1-2 once TRBV30 TRBD1 TGTGCCTGGGGACAGGGGACCTATGGCTACACCTTC CAWGQGTYGYTF
TRBJ1-2 - TRBV29-1 - TGCAGCGTTGGCCCCAGAGCCGGAAGGTATGGCTACACCTTC CSVGPRAGRYGYTF
TRBJ1-3 - TRBV6-2/TRBV6-3 - TGTGCCAGCAGTTACGAGCAGGCCTCTGGAAACACCATATATTTT CASSYEQASGNTIYF
TRBJ2-7 - TRBV2 - TGTGCCAGCAGTCGCACAGGGACTAAACCCTACGAGCAGTACTTC CASSRTGTKPYEQYF
TRBJ2-5 - TRBV18 - TGTGCCAGCTCACCCATGGGGGAGACCCAGTACTTC CASSPMGETQYF
TRBJ2-7 - TRBV5-6 - TGTGCCAGCAGCATCAGGGACGAGCAGTACTTC CASSIRDEQYF
TRBJ2-7 - TRBV6-2/TRBV6-3 TRBD1 TGTGCCAGCAGTTACCGGACAGGGTTAACCCGTACCACCTACGAGCAGTACTTC CASSYRTGLTRTTYEQYF
TRBJ1-1 - TRBV4-1 - TGCGCCAGCAGCCAATATGAGTACGGGAACACTGAAGCTTTCTTT CASSQYEYGNTEAFF
TRBJ2-1 - TRBV5-1 - TGCGCCAGCAGCTTGGGTAATGAGCAGTTCTTC CASSLGNEQFF
TRBJ2-5 - TRBV19 TRBD1 TGTGCCAGTACACCACAGGGGACAGAGACCCAGTACTTC CASTPQGTETQYF
TRBJ1-1 - TRBV6-5 - TGTGCCAGCAGTTACTCGTATAATGAGTGGGCTGAAGCTTTCTTT CASSYSYNEWAEAFF
TRBJ1-1 - TRBV5-1 - TGCGCCAGCAGCTCCACGACAATGAACACTGAAGCTTTCTTT CASSSTTMNTEAFF
TRBJ2-1 once TRBV7-2 TRBD2 TGTGCCAGCAGCTTAACGTCTAGCGGGGGGGTTTTCTACAATGAGCAGTTCTTC CASSLTSSGGVFYNEQFF
TRBJ2-5 - TRBV6-2/TRBV6-3 - TGTGCCAGCAGTTATTTGGCGGGGAGGAGCCAAGAGACCCAGTACTTC CASSYLAGRSQETQYF
TRBJ2-7 - TRBV6-2/TRBV6-3 - TGTGCCAGCAGTTACGGATTTAGCTCCTACGAGCAGTACTTC CASSYGFSSYEQYF
TRBJ2-7 few TRBV3-1/TRBV3-2 - TGTGCCAGCAGCCGGGGGGCATCCCTCTACGAGCAGTACTTC CASSRGASLYEQYF
TRBJ2-1 - TRBV7-2 TRBD1 TGTGCCAGCAGCTTGGGACAGGGAAGAACGCAGTTCTTC CASSLGQGRTQFF
TRBJ2-3 - TRBV7-2 - TGTGCCAGCAGCTTAACCGACAGACGTAGTACAGATACGCAGTATTTT CASSLTDRRSTDTQYF
TRBJ1-3 - TRBV5-1 - TGCGCCAGCAGCTTTGGGACAAGGTTTTCTGGAAACACCATATATTTT CASSFGTRFSGNTIYF
TRBJ1-5 - TRBV19 - TGTGCCAGTAGTTCCGATCGGCTCCATTCTGGTGGGCCCCAGCATTTT CASSSDRLHSGGPQHF
TRBJ2-2 - TRBV15 TRBD2 TGTGCCACCAGCAGAGACCGTTCTAGCGGGGGGGCCTACGCCGGGGAGCTGTTTTTT CATSRDRSSGGAYAGELFF
TRBJ1-2 once TRBV3-1/TRBV3-2 - TGTGCCAGCAGCCAAGCCGGCAGACCCGATGGCTACACCTTC CASSQAGRPDGYTF
TRBJ2-3 - TRBV7-2 - TGTGCCAGCAGCCTAGGCCACACAGATACGCAGTATTTT CASSLGHTDTQYF
TRBJ1-2 - TRBV23-1 - TGCGCCAGCACCCTTATATGGAATCGGGATGGCTACACCTTC CASTLIWNRDGYTF
TRBJ1-5 - TRBV12-3/TRBV12-4 - TGTGCCAGCAGTTTCGGGCGGGATTCGCCCCAGCATTTT CASSFGRDSPQHF
TRBJ2-7 - TRBV5-1 TRBD2 TGCGCCAGCACCACTAGCGGCTACTCCTACGAGCAGTACTTC CASTTSGYSYEQYF
TRBJ1-6 - TRBV15 - TGTGCCACCAGCAGAGGTGGGAGCGATAATTCACCCCTCCACTTT CATSRGGSDNSPLHF
TRBJ1-2 medium-sized TRBV27 - TGTGCCAGCGGCGGGATCCTCGAGGACTATGGCTACACCTTC CASGGILEDYGYTF
TRBJ1-1 - TRBV4-3 - TGCGCCAGCAAATCCGGGTGGGAGATGAACACTGAAGCTTTCTTT CASKSGWEMNTEAFF
TRBJ2-2 once TRBV15 - TGTGCCACCAGCAGAGATGGGTACACCGGGGAGCTGTTTTTT CATSRDGYTGELFF
TRBJ2-1 - TRBV25-1 TRBD1 TGTGCCAGCAGAACCCGAACCGGGACAGGGAATTACAATGAGCAGTTCTTC CASRTRTGTGNYNEQFF
TRBJ1-1 - TRBV7-2 - TGTGCCAGCAGCTCCAGATACACTGAAGCTTTCTTT CASSSRYTEAFF
TRBJ2-1 - TRBV5-1 - TGCGCCAGCAGCTTGGCACAGGGAGGGGCCAATGAGCAGTTCTTC CASSLAQGGANEQFF